Below, 13 T cell receptor beta chains from the same sample are listed, as sequenced in a study of identical twins. TCRdb re-called the 5' RACE reads through MiXCR, storing one row per CDR3 protein. This sample has 150,000 or so distinct CDR3 sequences, with roughly 3.2% found just once. The sample taken for sequencing was memory T cells sorted from blood. The receptors here all came from a man between 18 and 35 years old in good health.

This clonotype was found many times. The chain recombines TRBV29-1 with TRBJ2-2; unclear D gene. Trimming cost V 0 bases and J 3 bases, with 2 bases left between them. The length of the CDR3 is 12 residues. Germline lookup yields CDR1 SQVTM and CDR2 ANQGSEA. The chain's CDR3 is CSVEDDTGELFF. CDR3 in DNA: TGCAGCGTTGAAGATGACACCGGGGAGCTGTTTTTT.

This clonotype has at least ten counts. V gene TRBV6-4 combines with J gene TRBJ2-3; D is unclear. V was pared by 6 bases and J by 0 bases, with 10 bases between. This CDR3 is built from 14 residues. The germline V gene encodes CDR1 MRHNA and CDR2 SNTAGT. In DNA form, the CDR3 reads TGTGCCAGCAGGGAAGCAGCTAGCACAGATACGCAGTATTTT. This translates into CASREAASTDTQYF.

This clonotype has ten or more counts. The CDR3, as DNA: TGTGCCATCACCAAAGGGGACAACCCTAATTCACCCCTCCACTTT. Translating gives CAITKGDNPNSPLHF. The rearrangement uses TRBV10-3 and TRBJ1-6, with D possibly matching TRBD1 (6 bases). In germline, CDR1 is ENHRY, CDR2 SYGVKD. V was shortened by 7 bases and J by 6 bases, with 16 bases between the two germline ends. This CDR3 is built from 15 residues.

This clonotype has at least ten counts. This chain joins TRBV12-3 or TRBV12-4 and TRBJ2-3; D is ambiguous. This CDR3 has 14 amino acids. With 0 bases removed from V and 0 bases from J, the gap between germline ends came to 4 bases. CDR3 nucleotide sequence: TGTGCCAGCAGTTTAGCGGCGAGCACAGATACGCAGTATTTT. Translation: CASSLAASTDTQYF.

In this sample, this clonotype turned up a few times. V gene TRBV7-2 combines with J gene TRBJ2-6, with unresolved D. The CDR3 sequence is 14 residues long. With 5 bases removed from V and 0 bases from J, the gap between germline ends came to 5 bases. Germline lookup yields CDR1 SGHTA and CDR2 FQGNSA. This CDR3 is CASSADSGANVLTF. CDR3 DNA sequence: TGTGCCAGCAGCGCCGACTCTGGGGCCAACGTCCTGACTTTC.

This clonotype has a count of ten or more. This chain connects TRBV10-2 to TRBJ2-1; no clear D gene. CDR1 is WSHSY and CDR2 is SAAADI in the germline V gene. V gave up 9 bases and J gave up 3 bases, with 6 bases separating them. The CDR3 is 11 residues long. The CDR3 here is CASRVYNEQFF. Written as DNA, the CDR3 is TGCGCCAGTAGGGTCTACAATGAGCAGTTCTTC.

This clonotype occurred many times. The chain has TRBV9 and TRBJ2-5, with a weak D call TRBD2 (5 bases). This CDR3 contains 16 residues. With 0 bases removed from V and 2 bases from J, the gap between germline ends came to 14 bases. Germline CDR1 and CDR2: SGDLS and YYNGEE. The DNA of the CDR3 is TGTGCCAGCAGCGTAGGAGGGAGCGTGAGGCAAGAGACCCAGTACTTC. Translating gives CASSVGGSVRQETQYF.

The table lists this clonotype with many counts. This chain joins TRBV12-3 or TRBV12-4 and TRBJ2-1; TRBD2 is a possible D gene (5 bases). Trimming stripped 6 bases from V and 1 base from J, with 10 bases between. The CDR3 length is 14 residues. CDR3 bases: TGTGCCAGCAGCCCGGGGTTTTCCTACAATGAGCAGTTCTTC. Its protein is CASSPGFSYNEQFF.

This clonotype has a count of ten or more. V gene TRBV6-1 combines with J gene TRBJ1-4; no clear D. The germline V gene has CDR1 MNHNS and CDR2 SASEGT. This CDR3 has 12 amino acids. V was cut by 6 bases and J by 7 bases, with 9 bases left in between. Here the CDR3 DNA reads TGTGCCAGCAGGGATGGACGTGAAAAACTGTTTTTT. Protein: CASRDGREKLFF.

This clonotype was seen at least ten times. The chain links TRBV20-1 to TRBJ2-5, with D unresolved. Trimming removed 6 bases from V and 2 bases from J, with 13 bases in between. Germline CDR1 and CDR2: DFQATT and SNEGSKA (reference sequence). The CDR3 extends over 13 amino acids. The CDR3 protein is CSAHPTRQETQYF. The CDR3 DNA follows: TGCAGTGCCCATCCCACCCGACAAGAGACCCAGTACTTC.

This clonotype has ten or more counts. This chain uses TRBV20-1 with TRBJ2-1, with 11 bases fitting TRBD2. The CDR3 spans 13 residues. In germline, CDR1 is DFQATT, CDR2 SNEGSKA (reference sequence). The V segment lost 8 bases and the J segment 4 bases; nucleotides outside the gene matches: 4. The CDR3 nucleotides are TGCAGTTCCGGGACTAGCGGATACAATGAGCAGTTCTTC. This gives the protein CSSGTSGYNEQFF.

This clonotype was counted at least ten times. V gene TRBV12-3 or TRBV12-4 combines with J gene TRBJ2-2; TRBD2 aligns across 8 bases. The CDR3 has 15 amino acids. V trimming: 4 bases; J trimming: 6 bases; junction bases outside the gene matches: 7. The CDR3 coding sequence is TGTGCCAGCAGTTCACCCGGGAGGGCCGCCGGGGAGCTGTTTTTT. Translated, it gives CASSSPGRAAGELFF.

This clonotype was observed many times. The V call is TRBV6-5, the J call TRBJ2-3; TRBD2 might be the D (7 bases). CDR1 MNHEY and CDR2 SVGAGI come from the germline V gene. The CDR3 spans 18 residues. With 2 bases removed from V and 0 bases from J, the gap between germline ends came to 18 bases. This CDR3 reads CASSYGGAGGLSTDTQYF. CDR3 sequence (DNA): TGTGCCAGCAGTTACGGGGGGGCGGGCGGACTAAGCACAGATACGCAGTATTTT.